The next 5 T cell receptor beta chains were all read from a single sample in a study of blood T cell repertoires in COVID-19. Measured with immunoSEQ multiplex PCR; TCRdb has only the in-frame clones, and not every one. The sample has some 64,000 clones, around nine tenths seen once. The specimen was peripheral blood. These TCRs come from a man between 65 and 85 years old with acute or convalescent COVID-19.

This sequence joins TRBV19 and TRBJ1-5, with 7 bases that match TRBD1. The V gene's germline CDR1 is LNHDA and CDR2 SQIVND (reference sequence). The ends lost 5 bases at V and 5 bases at J; junction bases unmatched: 6. This CDR3 is built from 14 residues. CDR3 nucleotides: TGTGCCAGTAGTGTCGACAGGGCGTATCAGCCCCAGCATTTT. It codes for CASSVDRAYQPQHF.

The CDR3 region has the DNA TGTGCCAGCAGCTTTTTGGTCGAGGAGACCCAGTACTTC. This encodes CASSFLVEETQYF. J is TRBJ2-5 and V is TRBV7-8; no reliable D call. The germline V gene has CDR1 SGHVS and CDR2 FQNEAQ. CDR3 length: 13 amino acids. V was clipped by 3 bases and J by 5 bases, with 10 bases between them.

This chain uses TRBV11-1 with TRBJ2-2; perhaps TRBD1 as D (5 bases). Germline CDR1 reads SGHAT; CDR2 reads FQDESV (reference sequence). The CDR3 has 15 amino acids. V was cut by 5 bases and J by 0 bases, with 10 bases left in between. The CDR3 region is CASSRQNSNTGELFF. CDR3 nucleotide sequence: TGTGCCAGCAGCCGACAGAATTCGAACACCGGGGAGCTGTTTTTT.

The genes are TRBV5-4 and TRBJ1-2; TRBD1 matches at 8 bases. The CDR3 extends over 15 amino acids. The germline V gene encodes CDR1 SGHNT and CDR2 YYREEE (reference sequence). The trim removed 4 bases at V and 2 bases at J, leaving 7 bases unmatched. The CDR3 DNA follows: TGTGCCAGCAGCCCCCATCGACAGGGGAACTATGGCTACACCTTC. It yields the protein CASSPHRQGNYGYTF.

The chain employs TRBV7-2 and TRBJ2-2, with D uncertain. The CDR3 sequence is 14 residues long. The germline V gene encodes CDR1 SGHTA and CDR2 FQGNSA. The V end lost 7 bases, the J end lost 1 base, and 10 bases lay between the germline ends. CDR3 coding DNA: TGTGCCAGCACCATGACTGTGAACACCGGGGAGCTGTTTTTT. It is translated as CASTMTVNTGELFF.